This T cell receptor (beta chain) was sequenced for a study of shared T cell receptors in the human thymus. Profiling relied on immunoSEQ multiplex PCR, and the TCRdb table lists in-frame clones only, not all of them. The sample lists about 540,000 clones; about 84% were seen once. The CDR3 spans 15 residues. The germline V gene encodes CDR1 SNHLY and CDR2 FYNNEI. Losses at the gene ends were 1 base for V and 3 bases for J; bases not matched to a gene: 2. These data were also filed under a second study, of human thymus T cells. That paper notes: Unrelated people showed highly overlapping thymic repertoires, related research reported.

The rearrangement links TRBV2 to TRBJ2-3; TRBD1 agrees at 9 bases. Sequenced sample: thymocytes. The sequence was obtained from a boy less than two years old with a congenital heart defect. CDR3: CASSEGQGGTDTQYF. The CDR3 DNA follows: TGTGCCAGCAGTGAAGGACAGGGGGGAACAGATACGCAGTATTTT.